The next 17 T cell receptor beta chains were all read from a single sample in a study of cytomegalovirus exposure and HLA in healthy donors. Assay used: immunoSEQ multiplex PCR; TCRdb lists only in-frame clones, some missing. Of 95,000 to 150,000 clones in the sample, approximately 87% were seen once. The sequencing sample was made of PBMCs. Receptors originate from a woman in her twenties or thirties in good health and CMV-seronegative.

This chain connects TRBV27 to TRBJ2-7, with D possibly being TRBD2 (6 bases). From germline, CDR1 is MNHEY and CDR2 SMNVEV (reference sequence). The V end was cut by 6 bases, the J end by 4 bases, with 19 bases between. The CDR3 has 15 amino acids. CDR3 sequence (DNA): TGTGCCAGCAGCCGGAGGGCAAGAGAGTCTTACGAGCAGTACTTC. It translates to CASSRRARESYEQYF.

This rearrangement joins TRBV14 to TRBJ1-2; no firm D call. The CDR3 consists of 13 residues. Trimming shortened V by 5 bases and J by 2 bases, and 9 bases separated the two germline ends. CDR1 is SGHDN and CDR2 is FVKESK in the germline V gene. Written as DNA, the CDR3 is TGTGCCAGCAGCAAAACAACAAACTATGGCTACACCTTC. This gives the protein CASSKTTNYGYTF.

V and J are TRBV14 and TRBJ2-7; possible D gene TRBD2, 5 bases. Germline V lookup: CDR1 SGHDN, CDR2 FVKESK. This CDR3 region has 13 residues. V lost 6 bases to trimming and J lost 3 bases, with 12 bases between them. The CDR3 nucleotides read TGTGCCAGCAGTCCGGACGGGGTCTACGAGCAGTACTTC. Its protein is CASSPDGVYEQYF.

This sequence joins TRBV27 and TRBJ2-3, with 7 bases that match TRBD1. From germline, CDR1 is MNHEY and CDR2 SMNVEV (reference sequence). The ends lost 5 bases at V and 4 bases at J; junction bases unmatched: 15. CDR3 length: 17 amino acids. CDR3: CASSLTRGQFIADTQYF. CDR3 coding DNA: TGTGCCAGCAGTCTAACCAGGGGACAGTTCATTGCAGATACGCAGTATTTT.

This clone occurred once. The V and J genes are TRBV15 and TRBJ1-5; 7 positions match TRBD1. With 5 bases clipped from V and 1 base from J, the junction kept 5 bases outside the gene matches. Germline V CDR1 and CDR2: LNHNV, YYDKDF (reference sequence). There are 15 residues in the CDR3. The CDR3 nucleotides are TGTGCCACCAGCCCCGACAGGGTAAGCAATCAGCCCCAGCATTTT. Translated, it gives CATSPDRVSNQPQHF.

This sequence joins TRBV5-8 and TRBJ2-7; the match to TRBD1 covers 8 bases. J was trimmed by 2 bases and V by 2 bases; bases with no gene match: 12. Germline CDR1 SGHTS, CDR2 YDEGEE. The CDR3 covers 17 residues. CDR3 sequence reads: CASSLGVGTGLTYEQYF. The CDR3 DNA reads TGTGCCAGCAGCTTAGGTGTTGGGACAGGCCTTACCTACGAGCAGTACTTC. The whole variable domain, remainder taken from reference TRBV5-8 and TRBJ2-7, is EAGVTQSPTHLIKTRGQQATLRCSPISGHTSVYWYQQALGLGLQFLLWYDEGEERNRGNFPPRFSGRQFPNYSSELNVNALELEDSALYLCASSLGVGTGLTYEQYFGPGTRLTVT.

In this sample, this clone turned up once. The CDR3 DNA reads TGTGCCAGCAGCCCTTGGACTGGAGAGACCCAGTACTTC. This gives the protein CASSPWTGETQYF. The chain uses TRBV7-2 and TRBJ2-5; weak D call: TRBD2 (5 bases). CDR3 size: 13 residues. Trimming removed 5 bases at V and 4 bases at J, with 11 bases between. Germline V lookup: CDR1 SGHTA, CDR2 FQGNSA.

This sequence joins TRBV25-1 and TRBJ2-5; TRBD1 matches at 11 bases. The CDR3 spans 14 residues. J gave up 4 bases and V 7 bases, and 5 bases lay outside the gene matches. Germline-derived CDR1 and CDR2 are MGHDK and SYGVNS. The CDR3 DNA reads TGTGCCAGCAAAAGGACAGGGGGCTCAGAGACCCAGTACTTC. Its protein is CASKRTGGSETQYF.

This chain joins TRBV2 and TRBJ2-7; D might be TRBD1 (5 bases). The CDR3 sequence is 12 residues long. V was shortened by 4 bases and J by 4 bases, with 8 bases between the two germline ends. The germline CDR1 and CDR2 sequences are SNHLY and FYNNEI. In DNA, the CDR3 is TGTGCCAGCAGTGGCAGGGTGTACGAGCAGTACTTC. It is translated as CASSGRVYEQYF. The entire variable domain, with the rest obtained from reference TRBV2 and TRBJ2-7, is as follows: EPEVTQTPSHQVTQMGQEVILRCVPISNHLYFYWYRQILGQKVEFLVSFYNNEISEKSEIFDDQFSVERPDGSNFTLKIRSTKLEDSAMYFCASSGRVYEQYFGPGTRLTVT.

The V gene is TRBV29-1, the J gene TRBJ2-2, with D perhaps matching TRBD2 (5 bases). CDR3 length: 16 residues. Between the trimmed V and J ends, which lost 7 bases and 3 bases, there was a span of 21 bases. Germline CDR1 SQVTM, CDR2 ANQGSEA. CDR3 in DNA: TGCAGCGACAACTCTGCTCGGAGGTTGGACACCGGGGAGCTGTTTTTT. Residues: CSDNSARRLDTGELFF.

The J gene is TRBJ1-2, the V gene TRBV5-1; D remains unclear. The CDR3 covers 16 residues. Germline V lookup: CDR1 SGHRS, CDR2 YFSETQ. Between the trimmed V and J ends, which lost 2 bases and 1 base, there was a span of 15 bases. CDR3 residues: CASSFRREQYNYGYTF. Written as DNA, the CDR3 is TGCGCCAGCAGCTTTCGCAGAGAACAGTATAACTATGGCTACACCTTC.

This clone has a handful of counts. This rearrangement joins TRBV18 to TRBJ1-2, with D tentatively TRBD1 (6 bases). Germline CDR1 is KGHSH and CDR2 is LQKENI. This CDR3 comprises 15 residues. Trimming left V 4 bases short and J 4 bases short, with 16 bases between. CDR3 sequence: CASSLNAGEGYGYTF. The CDR3 DNA reads TGTGCCAGCTCACTGAATGCAGGGGAAGGCTATGGCTACACCTTC.

The sample holds many counts of this clone. CDR3: CASTNRGYTEAFF. The CDR3 nucleotides read TGTGCCAGCACAAACAGGGGGTACACTGAAGCTTTCTTT. The rearrangement links TRBV2 to TRBJ1-1; 8 nucleotides line up with TRBD1. Looked up from germline, CDR1 is SNHLY and CDR2 is FYNNEI. The CDR3 has 13 residues. Trimming took 7 bases from V and 3 from J; bases not matched to a gene: 4. Looking up the rest from reference TRBV2 and TRBJ1-1 gives the full variable domain: EPEVTQTPSHQVTQMGQEVILRCVPISNHLYFYWYRQILGQKVEFLVSFYNNEISEKSEIFDDQFSVERPDGSNFTLKIRSTKLEDSAMYFCASTNRGYTEAFFGQGTRLTVV.

The chain combines TRBV2 with TRBJ1-2; 10 bases are a match to TRBD1. Germline assignment: CDR1 SNHLY and CDR2 FYNNEI. This CDR3 is built from 15 residues. The J segment lost 9 bases and the V segment lost 0 bases, leaving 7 bases of the junction unmatched. In nucleotides, the CDR3 is TGTGCCAGCAGTGAAGCGCGACAGGGGGCGAGGAGCTACACCTTC. This gives the protein CASSEARQGARSYTF.

To note about this clone: Distinct nucleotide sequences in the sample also encode this CDR3. The chain joins TRBV29-1 to TRBJ2-2, with D maybe TRBD1 (5 bases). CDR1 and CDR2 (germline): SQVTM, ANQGSEA. Trimming took 4 bases from V and 5 from J, leaving 14 bases between them. The CDR3 runs 14 residues. In nucleotides, the CDR3 is TGCAGCGTTGGGGGCAGGGTAGGGACCGGGGAGCTGTTTTTT. This sequence encodes CSVGGRVGTGELFF.

V usage is TRBV11-3 and J usage is TRBJ2-1; 7 bases line up with TRBD2. J was trimmed by 10 bases and V by 0 bases; bases with no gene match: 15. Germline values: CDR1 SGHNT, CDR2 YENEEA. The CDR3 has 17 amino acids. The CDR3 reads CASSLDGRGLLNDEQFF. The CDR3, as DNA: TGTGCCAGCAGCTTAGATGGGAGGGGCCTGCTAAATGACGAGCAGTTCTTC.

This clone was counted between two and nine times. The chain links TRBV7-3 to TRBJ1-6, with D possibly TRBD1 on 6 matching bases. Trimming removed 7 bases at V and 6 bases at J, with 10 bases between. The germline gives CDR1 SGHTA, CDR2 FQGTGA. This CDR3 contains 13 residues. The CDR3 loop is CASTLDSNSPLHF. The DNA of the CDR3 is TGTGCCAGCACCTTGGACAGTAATTCACCCCTCCACTTT.